This TCR beta chain was documented in a study of identifying expanded T cells in peripheral blood. Points on this clone: Its antigen is currently unknown.

Study observations and caveats: Over approximately two and four weeks, about 15 and 19 clones changed, versus roughly 1.1 between replicates.

Looked up from germline, CDR1 is LNHDA and CDR2 is SQIVND (reference sequence). Trimming pared 7 bases from V and 1 base from J, leaving 10 bases between. The CDR3 sequence is 13 residues long. During the collection period, no donor immune events like infections were recorded. Only in-frame clones appear in the TCRdb table, and some are missing; sequencing was by immunoSEQ multiplex PCR. The table has some 120,000 clones, 84% seen once; the top ten hold 3% to 3.5%. Sequencing used blood. The chain employs TRBV19 and TRBJ1-1, with unresolved D. This sequence was found in a person aged 18-70 years in good health. CDR3: CASIRRANTEAFF. The CDR3 DNA sequence: TGTGCCAGTATCCGAAGGGCGAACACTGAAGCTTTCTTT.